One sample yielded the 21 T cell receptor beta chains listed below, sequenced in a study of regulatory T cells in long-lasting Graves disease. Described time point: newly diagnosed GD, antithyroid drugs for less than 3 months. Scientists built the TCR library using RNA that was extracted from PBMCs. Library construction for TCR beta used iRepertoire HTBI primers and Arm-PCR of CDR3 regions. One entry per CDR3 protein, called by TCRdb with MiXCR from the multiplex PCR reads. Of fewer than 500,000 distinct CDR3 sequences detected, around 15% appear once; the ten largest clones hold more than 10%. This sample also belongs to another study, concerning T cells in Graves' hyperthyroidism and ophthalmopathy.

The source was peripheral blood mononuclear cells (PBMCs), collected at new diagnosis, from a patient treated with antithyroid drugs. Receptors were obtained from a man between 40 and 49 years old with Graves disease.

This clonotype was recorded a few times. Given a much more abundant clone one base away, this may be a read error. V and J are TRBV11-3 and TRBJ2-1; 11 nucleotides align to TRBD2. The germline CDR1 and CDR2 sequences are SGHNT and YENEEA. This CDR3 has 16 residues. CDR3 amino acids: CASSPGLAEKSGERFF. The CDR3 DNA sequence: TGTGCCAGCAGCCCGGGACTAGCGGAGAAGAGTGGTGAGCGGTTCTTC.

CDR3 amino acids: CAISEGGTDTQYF. In DNA, the CDR3 is TGTGCCATCAGTGAAGGGGGCACAGATACGCAGTATTTT. The J gene is TRBJ2-3, the V gene TRBV10-3; weak D call: TRBD1 (5 bases). There are 13 residues in the CDR3. Germline V gives CDR1 ENHRY, CDR2 SYGVKD. V dropped 3 bases and J dropped 1 base, with 5 bases sitting between them.

This clonotype was counted at least ten times. The CDR3 coding sequence is TGTGCCAGCAGCTTGGGGACAGGGCTCGCTGAAGCTTTCTTT. Translated, it gives CASSLGTGLAEAFF. The rearrangement joins TRBV7-9 to TRBJ1-1; TRBD1 matches 9 bases. This CDR3 region has 14 residues. CDR1 is SEHNR, CDR2 FQNEAQ, per germline (reference sequence). Trimming cost V 3 bases and J 6 bases; bases outside gene matches: 5.

This clonotype has at least ten counts. The chain couples TRBV10-3 to TRBJ2-1; 8 nucleotides line up with TRBD2. The length of the CDR3 is 13 residues. Germline trimming cut 0 bases from V and 8 bases from J; bases unmatched to any gene: 0. Germline V gene sequence: CDR1 ENHRY, CDR2 SYGVKD. The CDR3 region has the DNA TGTGCCATCAGTGAGTCGACTAGCGATGAGCAGTTCTTC. Protein product: CAISESTSDEQFF.

The chain is built from TRBV9 and TRBJ2-5; D perhaps matches TRBD1 (6 bases). Trimming removed 3 bases at V and 5 bases at J, with 14 bases between. The CDR3 runs 14 residues. Germline CDR1 is SGDLS and CDR2 is YYNGEE. This chain's CDR3 is CASSASGVRETQYF. The DNA for the CDR3 is TGTGCCAGCAGCGCCTCAGGGGTTAGGGAGACCCAGTACTTC.

This clonotype was seen repeatedly, ten times or more. The rearrangement links TRBV11-2 to TRBJ1-1; tentatively, D is TRBD1 (6 bases). CDR3 length: 13 amino acids. V shed 4 bases and J shed 7 bases, with 13 bases lying between them. CDR1 and CDR2 (germline): SGHAT, FQNNGV. In nucleotides, the CDR3 is TGTGCCAGCAGCTCGCTCCGGGACAATGAAGCTTTCTTT. It specifies CASSSLRDNEAFF.

The V call is TRBV7-9, the J call TRBJ2-1; possibly TRBD2 for D (6 bases). CDR3 size: 15 residues. Germline CDR1 is SEHNR and CDR2 is FQNEAQ (reference sequence). V dropped 11 bases and J dropped 6 bases, with 23 bases sitting between them. The CDR3 here is CASWDQRERVNEQFF. CDR3 bases: TGTGCCTCATGGGATCAACGGGAGCGGGTCAATGAGCAGTTCTTC.

V is TRBV19 and J is TRBJ2-2; no reliable D call. The germline V gene encodes CDR1 LNHDA and CDR2 SQIVND (reference sequence). CDR3 length: 13 residues. V lost 4 bases and J 6 bases, leaving 9 bases between the germline ends. CDR3: CASSNDIPGELFF. DNA of the CDR3: TGTGCCAGTAGTAACGACATTCCCGGGGAGCTGTTTTTT.

This chain uses TRBV20-1 with TRBJ2-7, with unresolved D. The CDR3 contains 11 residues. Per the germline V gene, CDR1 is DFQATT and CDR2 is SNEGSKA (reference sequence). Trimming pared 3 bases from V and 7 bases from J, leaving 10 bases between. In DNA, the CDR3 is TGCAGTGCTAGGGCAGCCCTGGAGCAGTACTTC. Translation: CSARAALEQYF.

This clonotype was observed many times. CDR3 residues: CSVAEQTYEQYF. Written as DNA, the CDR3 is TGCAGCGTTGCTGAACAAACCTACGAGCAGTACTTC. The chain carries TRBV29-1 and TRBJ2-7; D remains unclear. Germline assignment: CDR1 SQVTM and CDR2 ANQGSEA. The CDR3 consists of 12 residues. Trimming shortened V by 4 bases and J by 2 bases, and 9 bases separated the two germline ends.

This clonotype has at least ten counts. The rearrangement links TRBV3-1 to TRBJ2-5, with 7 bases lining up with TRBD1. The CDR3 contains 15 residues. The germline V gene encodes CDR1 LGHDT and CDR2 YNNKEL (reference sequence). The V and J ends lost 5 bases and 6 bases, in that order; junction bases with no gene match: 12. This chain's CDR3 is CASSKRTGRSQTQYF. In DNA form, the CDR3 reads TGTGCCAGCAGCAAGAGGACAGGACGGTCCCAGACCCAGTACTTC.

The rearrangement links TRBV4-1 to TRBJ2-3; 10 positions match TRBD2. The CDR3 contains 16 residues. Germline values: CDR1 MGHRA, CDR2 YSYEKL. The trim removed 1 base at V and 6 bases at J, leaving 7 bases unmatched. DNA for the CDR3: TGCGCCAGCAGCCAAGTTTTCAGCGGGAGGGCTGATACGCAGTATTTT. Protein sequence: CASSQVFSGRADTQYF.

This chain links TRBV28 with TRBJ1-6; D is perhaps TRBD1 (5 bases). V was cut by 6 bases and J by 7 bases, with 13 bases left in between. Per germline, CDR1 MDHEN and CDR2 SYDVKM. The CDR3 sequence is 14 residues long. The DNA for the CDR3 is TGTGCCAGCAGAACCCAGGGAGGCAATTCACCCCTCCACTTT. It specifies CASRTQGGNSPLHF.

There are many counts of this clonotype. The chain links TRBV28 to TRBJ1-5, with 7 bases fitting TRBD1. The CDR3 is 14 residues long. The trim removed 5 bases at V and 7 bases at J, leaving 8 bases unmatched. CDR1 MDHEN and CDR2 SYDVKM come from the germline V gene. The CDR3 sequence is CASSVHRGGQPQHF. CDR3 bases: TGTGCCAGCAGTGTCCACAGGGGAGGACAGCCCCAGCATTTT.

This clonotype was detected ten times or more. The chain employs TRBV12-3 or TRBV12-4 and TRBJ2-3, with 8 positions matching TRBD1. The V gene end was trimmed by 8 bases and the J gene end by 1 base; junction bases not matched to a gene: 8. The CDR3 totals 15 residues. The CDR3 sequence is CASGRSDRGTDTQYF. The CDR3 region has the DNA TGTGCCAGCGGCAGGTCGGACAGGGGCACAGATACGCAGTATTTT.

Comment on this clonotype: A read error is likely, as this CDR3 ends without the conserved phenylalanine or tryptophan. The CDR3 DNA sequence: TGCAGCGTCGGACTAGCGGGAGATTCGGGTCTGGGCTACGAGCAGTACCTC. It codes for CSVGLAGDSGLGYEQYL. This chain connects TRBV29-1 to TRBJ2-7; 13 nucleotides line up with TRBD2. CDR3 length: 17 amino acids. Germline V gene data show CDR1 as SQVTM and CDR2 as ANQGSEA. J was trimmed by 3 bases and V by 6 bases; bases with no gene match: 14.

Only a few counts were recorded for this clonotype. V gene TRBV7-9 combines with J gene TRBJ2-1; D may match TRBD1 or TRBD2 (5 bases each). The CDR3 sequence is 12 residues long. Trimming left V 1 base short and J 12 bases short, with 10 bases between. Germline CDR1 is SEHNR and CDR2 is FQNEAQ (reference sequence). Here the CDR3 reads CASSLVPGGQFF. CDR3 coding DNA: TGTGCCAGCAGCTTAGTTCCTGGGGGGCAGTTCTTC.

This clonotype was observed a handful of times. This rearrangement joins TRBV5-1 to TRBJ2-3; 10 nucleotides line up with TRBD2. This CDR3 has 14 amino acids. From germline, CDR1 is SGHRS and CDR2 YFSETQ. Losses at the gene ends were 4 bases for V and 8 bases for J; bases not matched to a gene: 7. The CDR3: CASSPRTSGGTQYF. For the CDR3, the DNA is TGCGCCAGCAGCCCGCGGACTAGCGGAGGTACGCAGTATTTT.

This clonotype came up a few times. This chain joins TRBV3-1 and TRBJ1-1, with 7 bases aligning to TRBD1. The germline gives CDR1 LGHDT, CDR2 YNNKEL (reference sequence). The CDR3 spans 14 residues. V lost 5 bases and J lost 11; bases outside the gene matches: 14. The CDR3 protein is CASSEVGGGSLAFF. CDR3 bases: TGTGCCAGCAGCGAGGTAGGGGGCGGCAGCCTCGCTTTCTTT. Variable domain in full (rest from reference TRBV3-1 and TRBJ1-1): DTAVSQTPKYLVTQMGNDKSIKCEQNLGHDTMYWYKQDSKKFLKIMFSYNNKELIINETVPNRFSPKSPDKAHLNLHINSLELGDSAVYFCASSEVGGGSLAFFGQGTRLTVV.

This clonotype came up a few times. The CDR3 reads CASTRLSGANVLTF. The DNA of the CDR3 is TGTGCCAGCACACGGCTCTCTGGGGCCAACGTCCTGACTTTC. V usage is TRBV2 and J usage is TRBJ2-6; D uncertain. V was shortened by 7 bases and J by 0 bases, with 7 bases between the two germline ends. Germline CDR1 and CDR2: SNHLY and FYNNEI. The CDR3 has 14 amino acids. The whole variable domain, filled in from reference TRBV2 and TRBJ2-6, reads EPEVTQTPSHQVTQMGQEVILRCVPISNHLYFYWYRQILGQKVEFLVSFYNNEISEKSEIFDDQFSVERPDGSNFTLKIRSTKLEDSAMYFCASTRLSGANVLTFGAGSRLTVL.

The sample holds many counts of this clonotype. The rearrangement joins TRBV5-1 to TRBJ2-7; D is possibly TRBD1 (6 bases). V was cut by 4 bases and J by 4 bases, with 18 bases left in between. The CDR3 is 15 residues long. Germline lookup yields CDR1 SGHRS and CDR2 YFSETQ. The CDR3 loop is CASSVRPGHPYEQYF. For the CDR3, the DNA is TGCGCCAGCAGCGTTCGTCCGGGACACCCATACGAGCAGTACTTC.